This is a list of T cell receptor beta chains from one sample in a study of T-cell memory formation after mild COVID-19. MiXCR, run by TCRdb on the 5' RACE reads, gives a single entry per CDR3 protein. The sample records hundreds of thousands of distinct CDR3 sequences, roughly an eighth being singletons. The sequenced sample consisted of PBMCs or a T cell subset sorted from them (not recorded which). The receptors shown here come from a man younger than 35 who had mild COVID-19 (a few samples of this study predate the infection). Cell type and time point are not known. The CDR3 runs from the conserved cysteine through the conserved F or W. Each record gives: D gene, V gene, J gene, clone size, CDR3 protein, CDR3 DNA. A D gene is named only where the DNA matches it firmly. Size is stated for part of the rows, as once, few or many counts, or as a class when the clone is expanded.

D gene: .
V gene: TRBV6-6
J gene: TRBJ1-5
clone size: .
CDR3 protein: CASMSTNYQPQHF
CDR3 DNA: TGTGCCAGCATGTCCACGAACTATCAGCCCCAGCATTTT

D gene: TRBD1
V gene: TRBV5-1
J gene: TRBJ2-7
clone size: .
CDR3 protein: CASRDPGTGAYEQYF
CDR3 DNA: TGCGCCAGCAGGGACCCCGGGACAGGGGCCTACGAGCAGTACTTC

D gene: TRBD2
V gene: TRBV3-1
J gene: TRBJ2-3
clone size: .
CDR3 protein: CASSLGLAGITDTQYF
CDR3 DNA: TGTGCCAGCAGCCTGGGACTAGCGGGGATTACAGATACGCAGTATTTT

D gene: .
V gene: TRBV5-1
J gene: TRBJ2-2
clone size: .
CDR3 protein: CASKSRVGDTGELFF
CDR3 DNA: TGCGCCAGCAAGAGCAGGGTGGGAGACACCGGGGAGCTGTTTTTT

D gene: .
V gene: TRBV5-1
J gene: TRBJ1-1
clone size: few
CDR3 protein: CASRGEDITEAFF
CDR3 DNA: TGCGCCAGCAGAGGGGAGGATATCACTGAAGCTTTCTTT

D gene: TRBD2
V gene: TRBV5-1
J gene: TRBJ2-2
clone size: .
CDR3 protein: CASSFGGISGELFF
CDR3 DNA: TGCGCCAGCAGCTTCGGGGGGATCTCCGGGGAGCTGTTTTTT

D gene: .
V gene: TRBV7-8
J gene: TRBJ2-3
clone size: .
CDR3 protein: CASSRGQRTDTQYF
CDR3 DNA: TGTGCCAGCAGCCGGGGACAACGGACAGATACGCAGTATTTT

D gene: .
V gene: TRBV25-1
J gene: TRBJ2-2
clone size: .
CDR3 protein: CASSEQGSGELFF
CDR3 DNA: TGTGCCAGCAGTGAACAGGGGAGCGGGGAGCTGTTTTTT

D gene: .
V gene: TRBV4-3
J gene: TRBJ1-2
clone size: .
CDR3 protein: CASSQVSEPYGYIF
CDR3 DNA: TGCGCCAGCAGCCAAGTCAGCGAGCCCTATGGCTACATCTTC

D gene: .
V gene: TRBV27
J gene: TRBJ2-3
clone size: few
CDR3 protein: CASSGFILTSTDTQYF
CDR3 DNA: TGTGCCAGCAGTGGGTTTATTCTAACTAGCACAGATACGCAGTATTTT

D gene: .
V gene: TRBV27
J gene: TRBJ1-1
clone size: .
CDR3 protein: CASSLWQSNTEAFF
CDR3 DNA: TGTGCCAGCAGTTTGTGGCAGTCTAACACTGAAGCTTTCTTT

D gene: TRBD2
V gene: TRBV5-1
J gene: TRBJ2-2
clone size: few
CDR3 protein: CASSLPTLAGNTGELFF
CDR3 DNA: TGCGCCAGCAGCTTACCAACATTAGCGGGGAACACCGGGGAGCTGTTTTTT